A selection of T cell receptor beta chains follows, all from one sample in a study of tumor-infiltrating lymphocytes in oesophageal squamous cell carcinoma. One entry per CDR3 protein, called by TCRdb with MiXCR from the PCR reads. The table records under 20,000 distinct CDR3 sequences, under 45% of them present only once. The sequencing sample was made of esophageal tumor tissue. The receptors come from a male donor with esophageal squamous cell carcinoma. Both conserved end residues are trimmed from each CDR3. Clone size is not always given. Where it is, it says once, few, many or a class for expanded clones.

cdr3_length | j_call | v_call | clone_size | cdr3_aa
12 | . | TRBV6-1 | . | ASTPGRGASGYT
12 | TRBJ1-4 | TRBV7-9 | . | ASSFSTIGEKLF
12 | TRBJ2-3 | TRBV6-6 | . | ASSPGTATRTQY
14 | TRBJ2-2 | TRBV7-2 | few | ASSLGGQGSGGELF
11 | . | TRBV6-6 | . | ASSRDRVETQY
12 | TRBJ1-2 | TRBV2 | many | ASRQDGLDYGYT
11 | TRBJ2-1 | TRBV11-3 | . | ASSLRGVNEQF
12 | TRBJ2-3 | TRBV7-8 | few | ASSRTGRTDTQY
13 | . | TRBV12-3/TRBV12-4 | . | ASSLGGGSYNEQF
13 | . | TRBV12-3/TRBV12-4 | . | ASTQGRTAQETQY
14 | TRBJ2-1 | TRBV7-9 | . | ASSTRGGGKGDEQF
9 | TRBJ2-5 | TRBV7-4 | . | ASSLLPRGV
10 | TRBJ2-7 | TRBV10-1 | many | ASSERGYEQY
18 | TRBJ2-1 | TRBV6-1 | once | ASSESVTSGIRSSYNEQF
10 | TRBJ2-3 | TRBV7-9 | . | ASNQNIDTQY
13 | TRBJ1-1 | TRBV6-1 | many | ASSGRQGGSTEAF
13 | . | TRBV18 | . | ASSPPAGGSYEQF
15 | TRBJ2-3 | TRBV14 | . | ASSRLAGGGNTDTQY
11 | TRBJ2-3 | TRBV6-1 | . | ASSDLPPDTQY
10 | TRBJ2-3 | TRBV7-6 | once | ASSLEGDTQY
11 | TRBJ2-3 | TRBV7-2 | . | ASSWFSTDTQY
13 | . | TRBV7-9 | . | ASSPGTYAGNIQY
13 | TRBJ2-3 | TRBV5-6 | . | ASSLAGSGGDTQY
13 | TRBJ1-4 | TRBV5-1 | . | ASSPTVATNEKLF
10 | TRBJ1-2 | TRBV12-3/TRBV12-4 | . | ASRGDNYGYT
13 | . | TRBV7-8 | . | ASSPDGRLQETQY
11 | TRBJ2-7 | TRBV2 | many | ASSRTGPNEQY
12 | TRBJ1-2 | TRBV6-6 | . | ASRPDESQHGYT
12 | TRBJ1-3 | TRBV5-1 | . | ASSLDVERNTIY
12 | TRBJ2-5 | TRBV6-1 | medium-sized | ASSYLDSQETQY
14 | TRBJ2-7 | TRBV6-1 | . | ASSRTGTTSSYEQY
14 | TRBJ2-5 | TRBV9 | . | ASSVGIAGGQETQY
17 | TRBJ2-3 | TRBV7-3 | . | ASSHSGRASRGGTDTQY
13 | TRBJ2-1 | TRBV7-3 | few | ASSQAGGGYNEQF
10 | TRBJ2-7 | TRBV7-6 | few | ASSLGGDEQY
14 | TRBJ2-5 | TRBV7-3 | few | ASSLTGPRNQETQY
12 | TRBJ1-2 | TRBV28 | once | ASSPIGQVIGYT
11 | TRBJ2-7 | TRBV7-4 | once | ASSPGRNYEQY
14 | TRBJ2-3 | TRBV5-1 | . | ASSLQGQGPWDTQY
14 | TRBJ2-1 | TRBV6-6 | many | ASSYDTRGSYNEQF
14 | TRBJ2-1 | TRBV10-3 | . | AISESMAGDYNEQF